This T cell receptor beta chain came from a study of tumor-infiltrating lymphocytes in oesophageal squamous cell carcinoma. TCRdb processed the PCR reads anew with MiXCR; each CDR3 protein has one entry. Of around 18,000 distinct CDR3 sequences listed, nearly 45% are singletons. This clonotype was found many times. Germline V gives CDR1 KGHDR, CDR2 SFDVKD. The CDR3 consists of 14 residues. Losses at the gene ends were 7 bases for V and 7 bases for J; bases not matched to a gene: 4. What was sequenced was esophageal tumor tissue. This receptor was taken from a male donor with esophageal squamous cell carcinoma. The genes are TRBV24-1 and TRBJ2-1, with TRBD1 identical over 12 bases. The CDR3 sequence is CATSRDRGRNEQFF. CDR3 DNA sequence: TGTGCCACCAGCCGGGACAGGGGGCGAAATGAGCAGTTCTTC.